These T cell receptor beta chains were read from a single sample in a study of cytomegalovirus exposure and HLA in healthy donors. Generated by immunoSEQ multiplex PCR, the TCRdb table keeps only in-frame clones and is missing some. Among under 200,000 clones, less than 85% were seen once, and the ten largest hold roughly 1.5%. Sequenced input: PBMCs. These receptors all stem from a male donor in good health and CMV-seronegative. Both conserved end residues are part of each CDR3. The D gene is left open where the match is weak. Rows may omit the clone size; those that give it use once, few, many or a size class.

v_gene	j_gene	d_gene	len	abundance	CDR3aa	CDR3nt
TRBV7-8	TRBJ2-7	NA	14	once	CASSHVGRFYEQYF	TGTGCCAGCAGCCATGTGGGCCGCTTCTACGAGCAGTACTTC
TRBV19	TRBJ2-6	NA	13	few	CASCSSGANVLTF	TGTGCCAGTTGTTCTTCTGGGGCCAACGTCCTGACTTTC
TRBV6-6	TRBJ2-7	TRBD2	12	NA	CASSGGIYEQYF	TGTGCCTCCAGCGGGGGAATATACGAGCAGTACTTC
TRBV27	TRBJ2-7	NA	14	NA	CASSSNRWAHEQYF	TGTGCCAGCAGTTCGAACAGGTGGGCACACGAGCAGTACTTC
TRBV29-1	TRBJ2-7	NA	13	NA	CSVLPGHHYEQYF	TGCAGCGTTCTCCCGGGACACCACTACGAGCAGTACTTC
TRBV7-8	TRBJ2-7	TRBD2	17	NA	CASSVTSGGVNSYEQYF	TGTGCCAGCAGCGTAACCAGCGGGGGGGTAAACTCCTACGAGCAGTACTTC
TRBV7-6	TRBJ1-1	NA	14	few	CASSPRGGGTEAFF	TGTGCCAGCAGCCCCCGTGGGGGCGGGACTGAAGCTTTCTTT
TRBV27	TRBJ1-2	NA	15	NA	CASSLVRAGTYGYTF	TGTGCCAGCAGTTTGGTACGCGCGGGAACTTATGGCTACACCTTC
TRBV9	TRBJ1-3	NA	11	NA	CASDGGNTIYF	TGTGCCAGCGACGGGGGAAACACCATATATTTT
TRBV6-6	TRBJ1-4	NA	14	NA	CASSFEGEFEKLFF	TGTGCCAGCAGTTTTGAGGGGGAGTTTGAAAAACTGTTTTTT
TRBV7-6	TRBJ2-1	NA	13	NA	CASSLLENHEQFF	TGTGCCAGCAGCTTACTAGAAAACCATGAGCAGTTCTTC
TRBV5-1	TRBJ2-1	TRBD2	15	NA	CASRPPGLAGNEQFF	TGCGCCAGCAGACCTCCGGGACTAGCGGGCAATGAGCAGTTCTTC
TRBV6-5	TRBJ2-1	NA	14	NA	CASSLAAARDEQFF	TGTGCCAGCAGTTTGGCGGCGGCACGGGATGAGCAGTTCTTC
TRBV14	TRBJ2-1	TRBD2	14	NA	CASRPSGKYNEQFF	TGTGCCAGCCGGCCTAGCGGAAAATACAATGAGCAGTTCTTC
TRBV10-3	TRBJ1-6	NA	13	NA	CAISDLYNSPLHF	TGTGCCATCAGTGACCTCTATAATTCACCCCTCCACTTT
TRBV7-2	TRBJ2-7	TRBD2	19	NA	CASSLSRLAGGSRPYEQYF	TGTGCCAGCAGCTTATCACGACTAGCGGGAGGGTCCCGGCCCTACGAGCAGTACTTC
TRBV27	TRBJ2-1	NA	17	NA	CASSPWGAGRQGHEQFF	TGTGCCAGCAGTCCCTGGGGAGCGGGCCGCCAAGGGCATGAGCAGTTCTTC
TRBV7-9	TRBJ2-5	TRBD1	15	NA	CASSLGDRGGETQYF	TGTGCCAGCAGCTTGGGGGACAGGGGCGGAGAGACCCAGTACTTC
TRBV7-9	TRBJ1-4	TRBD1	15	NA	CASSYRGQVNEKLFF	TGTGCCAGCAGCTACAGGGGTCAGGTTAATGAAAAACTGTTTTTT
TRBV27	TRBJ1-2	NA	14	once	CASTNRRQGGGYTF	TGTGCCAGCACCAATCGACGCCAGGGTGGTGGCTACACCTTC
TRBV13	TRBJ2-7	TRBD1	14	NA	CASSRDREPYEQYF	TGTGCCAGCAGCCGTGACAGGGAGCCCTACGAGCAGTACTTC
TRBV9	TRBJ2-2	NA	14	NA	CASSVGGDTGELFF	TGTGCCAGCAGCGTTGGAGGGGACACCGGGGAGCTGTTTTTT
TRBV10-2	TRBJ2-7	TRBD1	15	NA	CASSEGTGVSYEQYF	TGCGCCAGCAGTGAGGGGACAGGGGTTTCCTACGAGCAGTACTTC
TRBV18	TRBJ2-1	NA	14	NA	CASSPLLQGRAKFF	TGTGCCAGCTCACCGCTACTTCAAGGCAGGGCAAAGTTCTTC